Listed below are T cell receptor beta chains from one sample, sequenced in a study of T cell clonotyping in hematopoietic cell transplantation. TCRdb keeps only in-frame clones here, not all; method: immunoSEQ multiplex PCR. This table has about 20,000 clones, roughly 90% appearing once. Here the sequenced sample was peripheral blood mononuclear cells, taken before stem cell transplant. The receptor source for this set is a man in his late teens or twenties with biphenotypic leukemia. Some clones in this sample may be carry-over from other donors' samples. CDR3s include the opening cysteine and the closing phenylalanine or tryptophan. D genes are given only for firm matches. The size entry is marked missing in some rows and otherwise reads once, few, many or a size class.

D gene,V gene,J gene,clone size,CDR3 DNA,CDR3 protein
TRBD2,TRBV7-2,TRBJ2-1,once,TGTGCCAGCAGCTTCGGGGGGACCCCCTGGCAGTTCTTC,CASSFGGTPWQFF
-,TRBV30,TRBJ2-3,-,TGTGTGTGTCGGGAGTATACAGATACGCAGTATTTT,CVCREYTDTQYF
TRBD1,TRBV7-9,TRBJ2-7,-,TGTGCCAGCAGCTTAGGACACAGGGGGCGCCGGCTTTACGAGCAGTACTTC,CASSLGHRGRRLYEQYF
-,TRBV10-3,TRBJ1-6,few,TGTGCCACCTCGGACAGCTCCTATAATTCACCCCTCCACTTT,CATSDSSYNSPLHF
-,TRBV4-1,TRBJ1-3,-,TGCGCCAGCAGCCAATTAATGACCCAGACGAGCTTAAACACCATATATTTT,CASSQLMTQTSLNTIYF
TRBD1,TRBV5-1,TRBJ2-7,-,TGCGCCAGCGGGACAGGTTCTAACTACGAGCAGTACTTC,CASGTGSNYEQYF
-,TRBV21-1,TRBJ2-7,-,TGTGCCAGCAGCAAACAGCGGGAGCAGTACTTC,CASSKQREQYF
TRBD1,TRBV5-6,TRBJ1-3,-,TGTGCCAGCAGCTTGGCAGGCAGACAGGGATCAATTGGAAACACCATATATTTT,CASSLAGRQGSIGNTIYF
-,TRBV7-6,TRBJ1-6,-,TGTGCCAGCAGCCCTCCGGGACGGGATTCACCCCTCCACTTT,CASSPPGRDSPLHF
-,TRBV10-3,TRBJ1-2,-,TGTGCCATCAGTGAGGATCCGGGTTATGGCTACACCTTC,CAISEDPGYGYTF
-,TRBV19,TRBJ1-1,-,TGTGCCAGTAGTATTGGAACGTTCACTGAAGCTTTCTTT,CASSIGTFTEAFF
-,TRBV29-1,TRBJ2-5,-,TGCAGCGTTTATCCGGGCAAATCAGAGACCCAGTACTTC,CSVYPGKSETQYF
-,TRBV7-9,TRBJ2-1,-,TGTGCCAGCAGCCCCCTGGCTGAGCAGTTCTTC,CASSPLAEQFF
TRBD1,TRBV30,TRBJ2-7,once,TGTGCCTGGAGTATGGGGACAGGGGACTACGAGCAGTACTTC,CAWSMGTGDYEQYF
TRBD1,TRBV11-2,TRBJ2-7,once,TGTGCCAGCAGCTTAGGAGGACAGGGCTACGAGCAGTACTTC,CASSLGGQGYEQYF
-,TRBV27,TRBJ2-7,-,TGTGCCAGCAGTTGGTCGGAGCAGTACGAGCAGTACTTC,CASSWSEQYEQYF
TRBD2,TRBV4-2,TRBJ2-1,-,TGTGCCAGCAGCCAAGACCTAGCGGGGAGATCCTACAATGAGCAGTTCTTC,CASSQDLAGRSYNEQFF
-,TRBV27,TRBJ2-7,-,TGTGCCAGCATGGTACTGGGACGAGTTGGCGAGCAGTACTTC,CASMVLGRVGEQYF
-,TRBV6-1,TRBJ1-2,-,TGTGCCAGCAGTGAACGGCACACGGCTGGGAGCTACACCTTC,CASSERHTAGSYTF
TRBD1,TRBV10-1,TRBJ2-7,few,TGCGCCAGCACCGCAGGGGGCACCTCCTACGAGCAGTACTTC,CASTAGGTSYEQYF
-,TRBV11-2,TRBJ2-7,-,TGTGCCAGCAGCTTAGGTGTGGGGGGAGCTCTCGAGCAGTACTTC,CASSLGVGGALEQYF
-,TRBV2,TRBJ1-2,medium-sized,TGTGCCAGCAGTGAAGCGGGGACACGCAGGGCCAGGGAGGGCTACACCTTC,CASSEAGTRRAREGYTF
TRBD1,TRBV2,TRBJ1-1,-,TGTGCCAGCGGTAGGGGGCCCTACACTGAAGCTTTCTTT,CASGRGPYTEAFF
-,TRBV7-7,TRBJ2-5,-,TGTGCCAGCAGCTTAGTAGGGGCGCGGCAAGAGACCCAGTACTTC,CASSLVGARQETQYF
-,TRBV29-1,TRBJ2-7,-,TGCAGCGTTGGGGGGGGCGCGGTCGGCTACGAGCAGTACTTC,CSVGGGAVGYEQYF
TRBD1,TRBV19,TRBJ1-2,-,TGTGCCAGTAGTATGACAGGGGGATCGGGGCGAGGCTACACCTTC,CASSMTGGSGRGYTF
TRBD1,TRBV19,TRBJ1-3,-,TGTGCCAGTAGTTTCAGACAGGGAAGAAGCTCTGGAAACACCATATATTTT,CASSFRQGRSSGNTIYF
-,TRBV7-2,TRBJ1-1,-,TGTGCCAGCAGCCCGAGACAGCCAAACGAAGCTTTCTTT,CASSPRQPNEAFF
TRBD2,TRBV4-1,TRBJ2-1,-,TGCGCCAGCAGCCACCCCCTAGCGGGGGGGGGTAATGAGCAGTTCTTC,CASSHPLAGGGNEQFF
-,TRBV10-2,TRBJ2-7,-,TGCGCCAGCAGTCAAGGGGTCGAGCAGTACTTC,CASSQGVEQYF
-,TRBV27,TRBJ1-1,-,TGTGCCAGCAGTTTATCCGCGACAGGGAACACTGAAGCTTTCTTT,CASSLSATGNTEAFF
-,TRBV27,TRBJ2-7,-,TGTGCCAGCAGTTTCCTTCTCGATGCGGGCTACGAGCAGTACTTC,CASSFLLDAGYEQYF
-,TRBV7-7,TRBJ2-6,-,TGTGCTACCGCGTCAGGGGTTGGGGCCAACGTCCTGACTTTC,CATASGVGANVLTF
TRBD2,TRBV6-5,TRBJ2-3,once,TGTGCCAGCAGAGCGGGAGCCGTCACAGATACGCAGTATTTT,CASRAGAVTDTQYF
-,TRBV6-5,TRBJ1-5,-,TGTGCCAGCAGGTGGGGACTGGCTAGCAATCAGCCCCAGCATTTT,CASRWGLASNQPQHF
TRBD2,TRBV10-3,TRBJ2-1,-,TGTGCCATCAGTGAGTCGGCTAGCGGGGGGGGCTCCTACAATGAGCAGTTCTTC,CAISESASGGGSYNEQFF
-,TRBV7-6,TRBJ1-2,-,TGTGCCAGCAGTTTAAACCAGGGCCTGTATGGCTACACCTTC,CASSLNQGLYGYTF
TRBD2,TRBV4-2,TRBJ2-7,-,TGTGCCAGCAGCCAAGGGCGGGGGTCGGCCTACGAGCAGTACTTC,CASSQGRGSAYEQYF
-,TRBV6-5,TRBJ1-2,-,TGTGCCAGCAGTTACTCGTCCAGGGCCGGCGGCTACACCTTC,CASSYSSRAGGYTF
-,TRBV9,TRBJ2-1,medium-sized,TGTGCCAGCAGCTCGAGCGGGCTGTACAATGAGCAGTTCTTC,CASSSSGLYNEQFF
-,TRBV14,TRBJ2-3,-,TGTGCCAGCAGCCAAGTCTTGAGTTTGCGCGGAGATACGCAGTATTTT,CASSQVLSLRGDTQYF
-,TRBV21-1,TRBJ2-7,-,TGTGCCAGCAGCAAAGGGGACAGGAGTTACGAGCAGTACTTC,CASSKGDRSYEQYF
-,TRBV2,TRBJ1-1,-,TGTGCCAGCAGTGGACAGGTGGGGACTGAAGCTTTCTTT,CASSGQVGTEAFF
-,TRBV9,TRBJ1-2,-,TGTGCCAGCAGCCAATCAGGGGAAGACTATGGCTACACCTTC,CASSQSGEDYGYTF